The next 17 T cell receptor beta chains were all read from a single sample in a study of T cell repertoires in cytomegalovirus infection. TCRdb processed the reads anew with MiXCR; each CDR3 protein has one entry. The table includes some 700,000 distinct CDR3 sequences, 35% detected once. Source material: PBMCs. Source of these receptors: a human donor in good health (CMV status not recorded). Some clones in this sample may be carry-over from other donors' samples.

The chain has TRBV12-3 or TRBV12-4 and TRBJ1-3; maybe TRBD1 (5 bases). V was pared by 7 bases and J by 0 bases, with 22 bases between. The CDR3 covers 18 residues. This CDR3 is CASISPGRMLYSGNTIYF. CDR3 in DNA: TGTGCCAGCATATCGCCGGGACGGATGCTTTACTCTGGAAACACCATATATTTT.

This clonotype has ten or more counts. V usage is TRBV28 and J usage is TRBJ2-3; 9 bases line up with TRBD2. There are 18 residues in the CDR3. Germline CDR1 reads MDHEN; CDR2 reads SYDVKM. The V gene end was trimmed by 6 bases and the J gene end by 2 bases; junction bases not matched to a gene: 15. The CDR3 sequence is CASSNSGGEGKSTDTQYF. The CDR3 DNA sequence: TGTGCCAGCAGCAATAGCGGGGGCGAAGGGAAGTCCACAGATACGCAGTATTTT.

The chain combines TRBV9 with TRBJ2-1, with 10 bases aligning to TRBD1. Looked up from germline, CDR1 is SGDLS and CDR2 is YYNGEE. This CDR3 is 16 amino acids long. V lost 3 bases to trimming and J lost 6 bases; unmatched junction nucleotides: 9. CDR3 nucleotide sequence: TGTGCCAGCAGCGCCCAGTTGGACAGGGGGGGCAATGAGCAGTTCTTC. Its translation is CASSAQLDRGGNEQFF.

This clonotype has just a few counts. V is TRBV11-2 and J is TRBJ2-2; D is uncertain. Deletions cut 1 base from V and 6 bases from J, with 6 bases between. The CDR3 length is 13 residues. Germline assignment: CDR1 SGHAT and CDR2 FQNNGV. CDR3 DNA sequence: TGTGCCAGCAGCTTAGTAAGGTCCGGGGAGCTGTTTTTT. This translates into CASSLVRSGELFF.

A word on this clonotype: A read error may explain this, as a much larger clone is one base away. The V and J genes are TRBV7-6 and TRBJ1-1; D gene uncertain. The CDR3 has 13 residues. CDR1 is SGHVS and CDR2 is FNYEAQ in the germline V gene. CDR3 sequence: CSSSQGRNAEAFF. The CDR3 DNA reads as TGTTCCAGCAGCCAAGGACGGAACGCTGAAGCTTTCTTT.

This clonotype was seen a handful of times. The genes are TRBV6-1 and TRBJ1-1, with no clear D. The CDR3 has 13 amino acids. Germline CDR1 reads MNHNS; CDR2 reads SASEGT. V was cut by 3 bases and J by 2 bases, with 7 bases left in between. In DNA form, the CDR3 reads TGTGCCAGCAGTGACAGTTCCAACACTGAAGCTTTCTTT. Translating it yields CASSDSSNTEAFF.

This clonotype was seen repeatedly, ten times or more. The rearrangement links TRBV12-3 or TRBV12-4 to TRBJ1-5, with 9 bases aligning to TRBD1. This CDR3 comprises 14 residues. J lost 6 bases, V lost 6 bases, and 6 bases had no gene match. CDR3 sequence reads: CASRRQGEGQPQHF. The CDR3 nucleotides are TGTGCCAGCAGGAGACAGGGGGAAGGTCAGCCCCAGCATTTT.

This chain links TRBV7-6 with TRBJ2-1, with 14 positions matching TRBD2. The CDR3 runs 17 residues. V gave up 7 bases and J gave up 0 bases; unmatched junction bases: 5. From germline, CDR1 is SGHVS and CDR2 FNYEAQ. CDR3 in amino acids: CASTRLAGGISYNEQFF. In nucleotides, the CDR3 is TGTGCCAGCACCCGACTAGCGGGGGGGATCTCCTACAATGAGCAGTTCTTC.

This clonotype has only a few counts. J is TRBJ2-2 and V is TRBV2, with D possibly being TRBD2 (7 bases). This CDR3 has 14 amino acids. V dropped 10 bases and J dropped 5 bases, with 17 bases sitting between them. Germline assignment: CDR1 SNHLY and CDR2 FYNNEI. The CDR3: CAINGGPRTGELFF. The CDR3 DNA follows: TGTGCCATCAACGGGGGGCCCCGGACCGGGGAGCTGTTTTTT.

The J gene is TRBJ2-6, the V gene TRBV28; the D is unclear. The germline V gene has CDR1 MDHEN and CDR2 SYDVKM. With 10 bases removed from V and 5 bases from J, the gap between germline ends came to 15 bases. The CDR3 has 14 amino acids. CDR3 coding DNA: TGTGCCACCGCCCGAATGAGTTGGGCCAACGTCCTGACTTTC. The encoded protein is CATARMSWANVLTF.

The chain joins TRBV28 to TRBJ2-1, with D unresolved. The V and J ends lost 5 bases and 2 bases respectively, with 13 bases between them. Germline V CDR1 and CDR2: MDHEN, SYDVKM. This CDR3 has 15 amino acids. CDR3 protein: CASSRFRITYNEQFF. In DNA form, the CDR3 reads TGTGCCAGCAGTCGCTTTCGGATAACCTACAATGAGCAGTTCTTC. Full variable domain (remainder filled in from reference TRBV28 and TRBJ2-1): DVKVTQSSRYLVKRTGEKVFLECVQDMDHENMFWYRQDPGLGLRLIYFSYDVKMKEKGDIPEGYSVSREKKERFSLILESASTNQTSMYLCASSRFRITYNEQFFGPGTRLTVL.

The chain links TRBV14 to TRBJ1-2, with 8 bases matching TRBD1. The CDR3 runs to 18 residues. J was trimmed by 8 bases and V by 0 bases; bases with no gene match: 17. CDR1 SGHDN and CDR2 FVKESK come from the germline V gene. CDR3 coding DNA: TGTGCCAGCAGCCAAGATCTTGGTGGCAGGGGGCTTATCCACGGCTACACCTTC. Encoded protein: CASSQDLGGRGLIHGYTF.

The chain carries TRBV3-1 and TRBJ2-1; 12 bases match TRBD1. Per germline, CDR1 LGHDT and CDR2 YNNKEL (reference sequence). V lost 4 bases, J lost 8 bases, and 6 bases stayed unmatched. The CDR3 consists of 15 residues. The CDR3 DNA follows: TGTGCCAGCAGCCTCCCGGGACAGGGGGCGGATGAGCAGTTCTTC. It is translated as CASSLPGQGADEQFF.

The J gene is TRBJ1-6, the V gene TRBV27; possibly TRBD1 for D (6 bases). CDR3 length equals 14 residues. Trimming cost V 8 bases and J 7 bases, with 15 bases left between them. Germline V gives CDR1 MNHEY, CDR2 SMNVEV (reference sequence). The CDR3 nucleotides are TGTGCCAGCCGTAGGGGGGTGGGAAATTCACCCCTCCACTTT. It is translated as CASRRGVGNSPLHF.

CDR3 nucleotides: TGTGCCAGCAGCCCCCAAGGTCGAACCGGGGAGCTGTTTTTT. Protein sequence: CASSPQGRTGELFF. This chain links TRBV11-2 with TRBJ2-2, with D uncertain. CDR3 length: 14 amino acids. Trimming took off 5 bases at V and 5 bases at J, with 12 bases between the two ends. Germline lookup yields CDR1 SGHAT and CDR2 FQNNGV.

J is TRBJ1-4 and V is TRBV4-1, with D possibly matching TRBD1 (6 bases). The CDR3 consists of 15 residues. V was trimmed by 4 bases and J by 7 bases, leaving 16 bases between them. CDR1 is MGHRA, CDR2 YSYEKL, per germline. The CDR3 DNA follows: TGCGCCAGCAGCCCTACTCCAGGGGAGGGTGAAAAACTGTTTTTT. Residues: CASSPTPGEGEKLFF.

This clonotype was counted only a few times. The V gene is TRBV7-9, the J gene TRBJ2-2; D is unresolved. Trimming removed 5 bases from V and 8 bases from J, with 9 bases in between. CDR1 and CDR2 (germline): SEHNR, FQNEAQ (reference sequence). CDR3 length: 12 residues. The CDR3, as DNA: TGTGCCAGCAGCCTTGCCGGAGGGGAGCTGTTTTTT. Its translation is CASSLAGGELFF.